Each of the 24 T cell receptor beta chains below was sequenced from the same sample in a study of shared clonotypes between healthy human individuals. Clones were sequenced by immunoSEQ multiplex PCR, and TCRdb holds only the in-frame ones, with some missing. Of 2 million to 2.5 million clones listed, less than 95% are singletons. The material sequenced was naive CD4+ T cells from PBMCs. Subset of the sample: CD45RA+ positively selected. Receptor source: a man aged 18-30 years in good health. Some clones in this sample may be carry-over from other donors' samples.

This chain uses TRBV11-2 with TRBJ2-7; 7 bases fit TRBD1. Germline values: CDR1 SGHAT, CDR2 FQNNGV. The CDR3 consists of 17 residues. J gave up 4 bases and V 2 bases, and 14 bases lay outside the gene matches. DNA for the CDR3: TGTGCCAGCAGCTTATATGATTTCCGGGACAGCAAATACGAGCAGTACTTC. This encodes CASSLYDFRDSKYEQYF.

The V call is TRBV5-6, the J call TRBJ2-1, with 10 bases aligning to TRBD2. This CDR3 is 16 amino acids long. The V segment lost 1 base and the J segment 7 bases; nucleotides outside the gene matches: 8. Germline loops: CDR1 SGHDT, CDR2 YYEEEE. The CDR3 loop reads CASSLISAGGLNEQFF. For the CDR3, the DNA is TGTGCCAGCAGCTTGATTTCAGCGGGAGGGTTGAATGAGCAGTTCTTC.

This clone was seen only once. This chain joins TRBV11-2 and TRBJ2-5; D remains ambiguous. The J call is doubtful: the DNA matches TRBJ2-7 better. CDR3 length: 14 amino acids. Germline V gene lookup returns CDR1 SGHAT and CDR2 FQNNGV. The CDR3 spells CASSSTVPSYEQYF. For the CDR3, the DNA is TGTGCCAGCAGCTCCACCGTTCCTTCCTACGAGCAGTACTTC.

The rearrangement links TRBV30 to TRBJ2-3, with D perhaps TRBD1 (5 bases). CDR1 and CDR2 from the germline V gene are GTSNPN and SVGIG (reference sequence). This CDR3 region has 13 residues. With 1 base removed from V and 5 bases from J, the gap between germline ends came to 10 bases. The CDR3 coding sequence is TGTGCCTGGAGTGCAGGGCGAGGAGATACGCAGTATTTT. Protein sequence: CAWSAGRGDTQYF.

On this clone itself: The same CDR3 also results from other DNA sequences found in this sample. The chain combines TRBV28 with TRBJ2-7, with no clear D. The CDR3 has 10 amino acids. V lost 6 bases and J 3 bases, leaving 3 bases between the germline ends. Looked up from germline, CDR1 is MDHEN and CDR2 is SYDVKM. CDR3 coding DNA: TGTGCCAGCAGCGGCTACGAGCAGTACTTC. Protein product: CASSGYEQYF.

The chain employs TRBV6-5 and TRBJ2-5, with TRBD1 as a possible D gene (5 bases). The germline V gene has CDR1 MNHEY and CDR2 SVGAGI. This CDR3 contains 14 residues. V was cut by 1 base and J by 3 bases, with 9 bases left in between. The CDR3 region is CASSYLGVEETQYF. The CDR3 DNA reads TGTGCCAGCAGTTACTTAGGGGTCGAAGAGACCCAGTACTTC.

The genes are TRBV5-1 and TRBJ1-1; no reliable D call. Germline loops: CDR1 SGHRS, CDR2 YFSETQ. The V end was cut by 1 base, the J end by 5 bases, with 12 bases between. This CDR3 contains 14 residues. The CDR3 bases are TGCGCCAGCAGCTTGTCGCGGATGGGAACTGAAGCTTTCTTT. Its translation is CASSLSRMGTEAFF.

The J gene is TRBJ2-7, the V gene TRBV6-5; perhaps TRBD2 as D (5 bases). Germline CDR1 MNHEY, CDR2 SVGAGI. The CDR3 consists of 11 residues. The germline V and J ends were trimmed by 2 bases and 7 bases, with 6 bases remaining between them. The CDR3 nucleotides are TGTGCCAGCAGTTACGAGGGAGAGCAGTACTTC. It specifies CASSYEGEQYF.

To note about this clone: The limits of the CDR3 on the DNA are not certain, so only TCRdb's listed CDR3 is given. The chain combines TRBV6-5 with TRBJ2-7; the table assigns TRBD2, which was not confirmed against the DNA. The V gene's germline CDR1 is MNHEY and CDR2 SVGAGI. With termini counted, the CDR3 has 15 amino acids. The CDR3 spells CASSSSGSGSYEQYF.

The V gene is TRBV28, the J gene TRBJ2-1; D may be TRBD1 or TRBD2 (5 bases each). Germline-derived CDR1 and CDR2 are MDHEN and SYDVKM. V was cut by 5 bases and J by 11 bases, with 22 bases left in between. The CDR3 runs 15 residues. The CDR3 region is CASSPPGGYGQQQFF. The CDR3 bases are TGTGCCAGCAGTCCCCCTGGGGGTTATGGGCAGCAGCAGTTCTTC.

This chain links TRBV10-2 with TRBJ2-1; 10 bases are shared with TRBD2. The CDR3 sequence is 16 residues long. After removal of 7 bases from V and 6 bases from J, the junction contained 12 bases not matched to a gene. Per germline, CDR1 WSHSY and CDR2 SAAADI. The chain's CDR3 is CASIKPIAGGSNEQFF. The CDR3, as DNA: TGCGCCAGCATAAAACCAATAGCGGGAGGTTCCAATGAGCAGTTCTTC.

The genes are TRBV7-8 and TRBJ2-7; TRBD2 is a possible D gene (6 bases). V lost 4 bases to trimming and J lost 1 base, with 17 bases between them. CDR3 length equals 16 residues. CDR1 and CDR2 from the germline V gene are SGHVS and FQNEAQ. For the CDR3, the DNA is TGTGCCAGCAGCTCAGCCCGGGACTTCCTGTCCTACGAGCAGTACTTC. It codes for CASSSARDFLSYEQYF.

The chain uses TRBV7-2 and TRBJ1-1; D unclear. The CDR3 runs 14 residues. The V gene lost 8 bases and the J gene lost 3 bases, with 16 bases spanning the gap. CDR1 and CDR2 from the germline V gene are SGHTA and FQGNSA. The CDR3 DNA reads TGTGCCAGCTCCCACGGGAGGGCCTACACTGAAGCTTTCTTT. Protein sequence: CASSHGRAYTEAFF.

The gene calls are TRBV18 and TRBJ2-2, with D unclear. The CDR3 sequence is 13 residues long. Trimming took 5 bases from V and 5 from J, leaving 9 bases between them. From germline, CDR1 is KGHSH and CDR2 LQKENI. The CDR3 spells CASSTTGTGELFF. CDR3 DNA: TGTGCCAGCTCAACGACTGGGACCGGGGAGCTGTTTTTT.

This chain joins TRBV13 and TRBJ2-3, with D perhaps matching TRBD2 (6 bases). This CDR3 is built from 15 residues. Germline V gene data show CDR1 as PRHDT and CDR2 as FYEKMQ (reference sequence). Trimming took 5 bases from V and 4 from J, leaving 16 bases between them. The CDR3 region is CASSQTSFGPDTQYF. The CDR3, as DNA: TGTGCCAGCAGCCAAACTAGCTTCGGGCCAGATACGCAGTATTTT.

Points on this clone: Additional DNA sequences in this sample encode the identical CDR3. The chain couples TRBV6-5 to TRBJ1-3; D is ambiguous. This CDR3 is 14 amino acids long. CDR1 is MNHEY, CDR2 SVGAGI, per germline. V lost 5 bases and J 0 bases, leaving 8 bases between the germline ends. CDR3 amino acids: CASSRVDSGNTIYF. CDR3 nucleotides: TGTGCCAGCAGTCGTGTTGACTCTGGAAACACCATATATTTT.

The V and J genes are TRBV7-2 and TRBJ2-3; the match to TRBD2 covers 7 bases. Germline V CDR1 and CDR2: SGHTA, FQGNSA. J lost 1 base, V lost 4 bases, and 8 bases had no gene match. The CDR3 sequence is 16 residues long. The CDR3 reads CASSSRIAGGTDTQYF. Here the CDR3 DNA reads TGTGCCAGCAGCTCCCGAATAGCGGGCGGCACAGATACGCAGTATTTT.

V gene TRBV6-6 combines with J gene TRBJ1-5; 7 nucleotides match TRBD1. This CDR3 has 14 amino acids. CDR1 and CDR2 from the germline V gene are MNHNY and SVGAGI (reference sequence). V shed 5 bases, J shed 5 bases, and the junction held 6 bases outside the gene matches. The CDR3 spells CASSHPTGDQPQHF. CDR3 coding DNA: TGTGCCAGCAGTCACCCAACAGGGGATCAGCCCCAGCATTTT.

The chain recombines TRBV7-8 with TRBJ1-5, with 11 positions matching TRBD1. Trimming removed 3 bases from V and 5 bases from J; junction bases left unmatched: 6. This CDR3 contains 16 residues. Germline V lookup: CDR1 SGHVS, CDR2 FQNEAQ. The CDR3 DNA is TGTGCCAGCAGCTTGGGACAGGGGGGGCCCTATCAGCCCCAGCATTTT. Residues: CASSLGQGGPYQPQHF.

The V and J genes are TRBV27 and TRBJ1-1; TRBD1 matches at 7 bases. V gave up 5 bases and J gave up 3 bases; unmatched junction bases: 9. The germline V gene encodes CDR1 MNHEY and CDR2 SMNVEV (reference sequence). The length of the CDR3 is 15 residues. The CDR3 protein is CASSPPDREHTEAFF. The DNA for the CDR3 is TGTGCCAGCAGTCCTCCCGACAGGGAACACACTGAAGCTTTCTTT.

V is TRBV7-9 and J is TRBJ2-7, with TRBD1 identical over 7 bases. Germline V gives CDR1 SEHNR, CDR2 FQNEAQ (reference sequence). Germline trimming cut 5 bases from V and 3 bases from J; bases unmatched to any gene: 4. This CDR3 is 13 amino acids long. The CDR3 sequence: CASSLTGIYEQYF. The CDR3 bases are TGTGCCAGCAGCCTGACAGGGATCTACGAGCAGTACTTC.

The chain recombines TRBV18 with TRBJ1-4; 7 nucleotides align to TRBD1. CDR3 size: 16 residues. With 5 bases clipped from V and 0 bases from J, the junction kept 6 bases outside the gene matches. Germline V lookup: CDR1 KGHSH, CDR2 LQKENI. CDR3 DNA: TGTGCCAGCTCAACGGGACAGACTGCAACTAATGAAAAACTGTTTTTT. Amino acids: CASSTGQTATNEKLFF.

The V call is TRBV7-9, the J call TRBJ1-2; possibly TRBD1 for D (5 bases). The germline CDR1 and CDR2 sequences are SEHNR and FQNEAQ (reference sequence). The CDR3 covers 14 residues. The V gene lost 5 bases and the J gene lost 6 bases, with 16 bases spanning the gap. CDR3 amino acids: CASSAYRGANGYTF. CDR3 nucleotides: TGTGCCAGCAGCGCCTATAGGGGAGCGAATGGCTACACCTTC.

The chain is built from TRBV7-2 and TRBJ2-7, with 7 bases identical to TRBD1. Germline CDR1 is SGHTA and CDR2 is FQGNSA. With V trimmed by 0 bases and J by 2 bases, 1 base remained unmatched. The CDR3 is made up of 14 amino acids. CDR3 nucleotides: TGTGCCAGCAGCTTAGCGGGACAGCCCTACGAGCAGTACTTC. Protein product: CASSLAGQPYEQYF.